What follows is one T cell receptor (beta chain) and its context. Its antigen remains unidentified. The sample holds no much larger clone one base away, and base qualities are not on file. TCRbeta CDR3 regions were sequenced with the immunoSEQ Assay. After extraction, genomic DNA underwent amplification by bias-controlled multiplex PCR, followed by high-throughput sequencing. In the source study's methods: To quantify the absolute abundance of each unique TCRbeta CDR3 region, sequences were collapsed and filtered. T cell fraction was estimated by normalizing TCRbeta template counts to usable DNA, which was measured by amplifying reference genes present in all nucleated cells. Repertoire TCRs were annotated as SARS-CoV-2-specific by exact matching of V gene, CDR3 amino acid sequence and J gene to a known reactive TCR set. The reference SARS-CoV-2 TCR set was obtained from MIRA and was filtered for enrichment in COVID-19-positive ImmuneCODE repertoires, whereby public or cross-reactive TCRs were removed. Drawing on the MIRA antigens, annotated TCRs were analysed further at the level of specific ORF or position within ORF. Depth was the summed frequency of annotated unique rearrangements, while breadth was defined as annotated unique rearrangements over total unique productive rearrangements. Two-sided Wilcoxon rank-sum tests were applied when comparing TCR breadth between groups. Not all clones reach the TCRdb copy of this immuneACCESS table, which keeps in-frame sequences only. Checked studies attribute under half of the gap to unresolved V genes and leave the rest unexplained. V and J calls and clone size are as listed in that table; D and trimming were resolved from the DNA. This sample comprises 350,000 to 550,000 clones, 80% to 90% of them detected only once. Of the sample, about 2.5% is held by the ten largest clones.

Taken with the paper, the label for treatment or condition translates to: about 20 received Ad26.COV2.S at low or high dose, single or two shots; about 5 received placebo; per-sample allocation not given. For vaccine and placebo recipients, the sequenced repertoires came from samples collected on day 63 after the first injection. Between 29 July and 7 August 2020, Cohort 1b enrolled around 25 adults aged 18-55 years at one site in Boston, USA. As a vaccine, Ad26.COV2.S was a replication-incompetent adenovirus type 26 vector that expressed a prefusion-stabilized SARS-CoV-2 spike protein derived from the original Wuhan strain. This sample stems from a study of Ad26.COV2.S vaccination and SARS-CoV-2 variants (dated by TCRdb to the early 2020s). Background on the whole study: Donors in the vaccine arm were drawn from COV1001, a multicentre, randomized, double-blind, placebo-controlled phase I-IIa trial testing Ad26.COV2.S in healthy adults. Trial participants were randomized into five groups of five: low-dose or high-dose Ad26.COV2.S given once or twice, or placebo on both occasions. Ad26.COV2.S was administered intramuscularly at 5 x 10^10 or 1 x 10^11 viral particles, either as a single shot or as two shots given 56 days apart. Sequencing of the TCRbeta repertoire served to evaluate the specificity and breadth of SARS-CoV-2-reactive T cell receptors following Ad26.COV2.S vaccination. Investigators remained blinded to trial group allocation during experiments and outcome assessment. The TCR-sequenced set comprised about 32 samples: about 19 Ad26.COV2.S vaccine recipients, 5 placebo recipients and 8 SARS-CoV-2 convalescent individuals. Results the study describes overall, beyond this receptor: The authors noted that total T cell responses may have been underestimated by the TCR breadth and depth analyses. The study was not powered for comparison of responses between vaccine doses or regimens. Higher spike-specific TCR breadth was observed in Ad26.COV2.S recipients than in placebo recipients (P = 0.0014). Substantial breadth of spike-specific CD8+ and CD4+ T cell responses was reported after vaccination. Vaccine and placebo recipients had similar non-spike TCR breadth, a finding consistent with the vaccine containing only spike.

V and J are truncated by 2 bases and 0 bases respectively, leaving an intervening sequence of 12 bases. The CDR3 spans 16 residues, from the cysteine through the phenylalanine. Only the CDR3 DNA stays, 48 bases, in frame from base 1. Per the germline V gene, ENHRY is the CDR1 and SYGVKD is the CDR2. The rearrangement joined TRBV10-3 to TRBJ2-3; confidence is insufficient to name the D gene. The sequence came from a person between 18 and 65 years old who received the Ad26.COV2.S COVID-19 vaccine or a placebo. The sequenced sample was peripheral blood, obtained in a trial of Ad26.COV2.S vaccine versus placebo. At the DNA level, the sequence is TGTGCCATCAGTGAGGGAATAGCAGCTAGCACAGATACGCAGTATTTT. This sequence encodes CAISEGIAASTDTQYF.